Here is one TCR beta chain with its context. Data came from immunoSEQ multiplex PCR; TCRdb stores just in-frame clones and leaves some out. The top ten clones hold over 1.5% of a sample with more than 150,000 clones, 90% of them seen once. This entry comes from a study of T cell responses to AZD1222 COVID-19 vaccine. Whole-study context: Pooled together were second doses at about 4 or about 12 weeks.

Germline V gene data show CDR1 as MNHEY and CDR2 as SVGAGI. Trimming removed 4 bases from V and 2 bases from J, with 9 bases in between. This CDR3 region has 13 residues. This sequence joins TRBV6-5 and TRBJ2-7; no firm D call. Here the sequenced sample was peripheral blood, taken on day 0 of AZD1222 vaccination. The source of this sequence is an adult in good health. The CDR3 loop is CASSLGDTYEQYF. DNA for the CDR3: TGTGCCAGCAGTTTGGGCGACACCTACGAGCAGTACTTC.